The 16 T cell receptor beta chains below all came from one sample that was sequenced in a study of OX40 agonist ivuxolimab in advanced cancers. Using immunoSEQ multiplex PCR, the repertoire was profiled, and TCRdb retains in-frame clones only, with some absent. The sample has approximately 41,000 clones; roughly 90% are singletons. The material sequenced was CD4+ or CD8+ T cells sorted from blood, taken in a trial of the OX40 agonist ivuxolimab. These receptors originate from an adult with an advanced solid tumor such as melanoma, head and neck, liver or kidney cancer.

This clone appeared once. The CDR3 DNA sequence: TGTGCCAGCAGCTTGGCCGCCAGCTCTGGGGCCAACGTCCTGACTTTC. Amino acids: CASSLAASSGANVLTF. The chain joins TRBV5-4 to TRBJ2-6, with D hard to call. Trimming left V 0 bases short and J 0 bases short, with 7 bases between. This CDR3 is built from 16 residues. Germline-derived CDR1 and CDR2 are SGHNT and YYREEE (reference sequence).

The count of this clone is one. The chain employs TRBV7-9 and TRBJ2-5, with D possibly being TRBD1 or TRBD2 (5 bases each). The CDR3 contains 15 residues. V was clipped by 2 bases and J by 2 bases, with 12 bases between them. Germline CDR1 SEHNR, CDR2 FQNEAQ (reference sequence). CDR3 nucleotide sequence: TGTGCCAGCAGCTTATCGAGGGGAGCACAAGAGACCCAGTACTTC. It is translated as CASSLSRGAQETQYF.

The chain links TRBV20-1 to TRBJ1-1, with a possible D match to TRBD1 (5 bases). Germline assignment: CDR1 DFQATT and CDR2 SNEGSKA (reference sequence). The CDR3 has 11 residues. Trimming removed 2 bases from V and 7 bases from J, with 8 bases in between. CDR3 loop: CSARYRSEAFF. CDR3 bases: TGCAGTGCTAGATACAGGAGTGAAGCTTTCTTT.

The chain employs TRBV4-1 and TRBJ2-1, with D tentatively TRBD2 (6 bases). CDR1 and CDR2 from the germline V gene are MGHRA and YSYEKL. V shed 3 bases and J shed 6 bases, with 15 bases lying between them. This CDR3 comprises 15 residues. CDR3 nucleotides: TGCGCCAGCAGCCACCCCGGAGGAGGGAGCAATGAGCAGTTCTTC. Protein product: CASSHPGGGSNEQFF.

The rearrangement links TRBV30 to TRBJ1-3; the D is unclear. Germline V gene lookup returns CDR1 GTSNPN and CDR2 SVGIG (reference sequence). The CDR3 has 15 amino acids. Between the trimmed V and J ends, which lost 7 bases and 0 bases, there was a span of 16 bases. This CDR3 reads CALASRASSGNTIYF. CDR3 nucleotides: TGTGCCTTGGCCTCCCGGGCGAGCTCTGGAAACACCATATATTTT.

This chain links TRBV7-9 with TRBJ2-5; D might be TRBD2 (5 bases). The CDR3 has 14 residues. Germline CDR1 reads SEHNR; CDR2 reads FQNEAQ (reference sequence). V gave up 5 bases and J gave up 4 bases, with 14 bases separating them. CDR3 residues: CASSRFRDTETQYF. CDR3 sequence (DNA): TGTGCCAGCAGCCGTTTCCGGGATACAGAGACCCAGTACTTC.

This clone occurred once. V gene TRBV7-3 combines with J gene TRBJ2-5; D is perhaps TRBD1 (6 bases). The CDR3 is made up of 13 amino acids. Trimming removed 5 bases at V and 3 bases at J, with 10 bases between. Germline V gives CDR1 SGHTA, CDR2 FQGTGA. Here the CDR3 DNA reads TGTGCCAGCAGCCCTAACAGGGAAGAGACCCAGTACTTC. The encoded protein is CASSPNREETQYF.

The chain couples TRBV11-3 to TRBJ2-1; a possible D gene is TRBD2 (6 bases). V was cut by 5 bases and J by 0 bases, with 11 bases left in between. Germline CDR1 is SGHNT and CDR2 is YENEEA. This CDR3 region has 15 residues. The DNA for the CDR3 is TGTGCCAGCAGCCCCGACGGGAGCTCCTACAATGAGCAGTTCTTC. Its translation: CASSPDGSSYNEQFF.

The CDR3 spells CASSLKGLNTEAFF. The CDR3 nucleotides are TGTGCCAGCAGCTTGAAGGGGCTGAACACTGAAGCTTTCTTT. The chain joins TRBV5-4 to TRBJ1-1; tentative D call: TRBD1 (5 bases). Germline CDR1 is SGHNT and CDR2 is YYREEE (reference sequence). The CDR3 covers 14 residues. The ends were cut back, 1 base at V and 0 bases at J, with 7 bases in the middle.

This sequence joins TRBV11-2 and TRBJ1-2, with 9 positions matching TRBD1. J was trimmed by 5 bases and V by 5 bases; bases with no gene match: 12. CDR1 and CDR2 (germline): SGHAT, FQNNGV. The CDR3 has 16 amino acids. The CDR3 DNA reads TGTGCCAGCAGCGCCAGGACAGGGGTCGGCGTATATGGCTACACCTTC. Protein product: CASSARTGVGVYGYTF.

This clone was recorded only once. The chain has TRBV7-2 and TRBJ1-3, with D hard to call. V lost 4 bases and J lost 2, with 15 bases in between. Per germline, CDR1 SGHTA and CDR2 FQGNSA. The CDR3 runs 16 residues. For the CDR3, the DNA is TGTGCCAGCAGCTCATCAGATGCCCGGACTGGAAACACCATATATTTT. Translation: CASSSSDARTGNTIYF.

The J gene is TRBJ1-6, the V gene TRBV6-5; D might be TRBD1 (6 bases). Deletions cut 2 bases from V and 7 bases from J, with 12 bases between. This CDR3 has 15 amino acids. Per the germline V gene, CDR1 is MNHEY and CDR2 is SVGAGI. The CDR3 DNA follows: TGTGCCAGCAGTTACGGTGGGCAGGGGAATTCACCCCTCCACTTT. It specifies CASSYGGQGNSPLHF.

J is TRBJ1-2 and V is TRBV10-3, with 8 bases fitting TRBD1. V gave up 2 bases and J gave up 3 bases; unmatched junction bases: 8. The length of the CDR3 is 16 residues. Germline lookup yields CDR1 ENHRY and CDR2 SYGVKD. CDR3 nucleotides: TGTGCCATCAGTGAGAGGACCCCGGGACAGGACTATGGCTACACCTTC. Amino acid sequence: CAISERTPGQDYGYTF.

This chain joins TRBV7-6 and TRBJ2-3; possibly TRBD1 for D (6 bases). Germline CDR1 and CDR2: SGHVS and FNYEAQ. V was trimmed by 5 bases and J by 2 bases, leaving 11 bases between them. There are 14 residues in the CDR3. CDR3 bases: TGTGCCAGCAGCCGCGGACAGACCACAGATACGCAGTATTTT. Its translation: CASSRGQTTDTQYF. Filled out from reference TRBV7-6 and TRBJ2-3, the complete variable domain reads GAGVSQSPRYKVTKRGQDVALRCDPISGHVSLYWYRQALGQGPEFLTYFNYEAQQDKSGLPNDRFSAERPEGSISTLTIQRTEQRDSAMYRCASSRGQTTDTQYFGPGTRLTVL.

Here the CDR3 DNA reads TGTGCCAGCAGGGTCTCCTACGAGCAGTACTTC. This codes for CASRVSYEQYF. This chain links TRBV6-1 with TRBJ2-7; D is unclear. CDR1 MNHNS and CDR2 SASEGT come from the germline V gene. The CDR3 runs 11 residues. V was clipped by 6 bases and J by 0 bases, with 3 bases between them.

The chain combines TRBV11-2 with TRBJ2-1, with TRBD1 matching over 9 bases. Germline CDR1 and CDR2: SGHAT and FQNNGV. The CDR3 contains 14 residues. V was clipped by 5 bases and J by 4 bases; unmatched bases: 3. CDR3 sequence reads: CASSIGTGYNEQFF. As DNA, the CDR3 is TGTGCCAGCAGCATCGGGACAGGGTACAATGAGCAGTTCTTC.